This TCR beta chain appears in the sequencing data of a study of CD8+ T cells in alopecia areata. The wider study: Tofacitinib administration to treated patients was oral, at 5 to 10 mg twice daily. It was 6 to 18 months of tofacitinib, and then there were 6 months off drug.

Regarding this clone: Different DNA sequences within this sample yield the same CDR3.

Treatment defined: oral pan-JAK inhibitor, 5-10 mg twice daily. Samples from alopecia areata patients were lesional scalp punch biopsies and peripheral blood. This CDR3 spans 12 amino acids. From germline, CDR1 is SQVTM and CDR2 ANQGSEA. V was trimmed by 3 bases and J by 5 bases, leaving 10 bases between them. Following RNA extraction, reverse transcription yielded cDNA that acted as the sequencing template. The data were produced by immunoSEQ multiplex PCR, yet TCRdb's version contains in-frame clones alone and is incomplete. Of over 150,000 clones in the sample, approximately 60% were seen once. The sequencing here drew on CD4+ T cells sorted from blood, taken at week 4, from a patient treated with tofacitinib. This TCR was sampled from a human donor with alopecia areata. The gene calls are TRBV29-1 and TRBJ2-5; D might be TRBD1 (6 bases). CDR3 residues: CSVDLGAETQYF. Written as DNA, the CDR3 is TGCAGCGTTGATCTGGGGGCGGAGACCCAGTACTTC.